These 25 T cell receptor beta chains were all obtained from the same sample, sequenced in a study of shared T cell receptors in the human thymus. Assay: immunoSEQ multiplex PCR; the TCRdb copy retains only in-frame clones and omits some. The data hold approximately 490,000 clones, with approximately 80% observed a single time. These data were likewise used in another study, on human thymus T cells.

The sample taken for sequencing was thymocytes. These receptors came from a boy younger than two with a congenital heart defect.

The genes are TRBV13 and TRBJ2-5; 8 bases line up with TRBD2. Germline CDR1 is PRHDT and CDR2 is FYEKMQ (reference sequence). The CDR3 has 17 residues. The V segment lost 5 bases and the J segment 3 bases; nucleotides outside the gene matches: 14. Here the CDR3 DNA reads TGTGCCAGCAGCCCAACGGGAGGCGGGAGGCTTAAAGAGACCCAGTACTTC. It encodes CASSPTGGGRLKETQYF. Full variable domain (remainder filled in from reference TRBV13 and TRBJ2-5): AAGVIQSPRHLIKEKRETATLKCYPIPRHDTVYWYQQGPGQDPQFLISFYEKMQSDKGSIPDRFSAQQFSDYHSELNMSSLELGDSALYFCASSPTGGGRLKETQYFGPGTRLLVL.

The CDR3 spells CASSQRTSGRDEQYF. The CDR3 nucleotides are TGCGCCAGCAGCCAACGAACTAGCGGGAGAGACGAGCAGTACTTC. The chain couples TRBV4-3 to TRBJ2-7; 11 nucleotides align to TRBD2. V gave up 2 bases and J gave up 5 bases; unmatched junction bases: 5. This CDR3 spans 15 amino acids. Germline V lookup: CDR1 LGHNA, CDR2 YSLEER.

The chain joins TRBV5-5 to TRBJ2-1; the match to TRBD2 covers 7 bases. The ends lost 4 bases at V and 0 bases at J; junction bases unmatched: 4. Germline CDR1 is SGHKS and CDR2 is YYEKEE (reference sequence). The CDR3 is 15 amino acids. CDR3 region: CASSASGSSYNEQFF. The CDR3 DNA reads TGTGCCAGCAGCGCTAGCGGAAGCTCCTACAATGAGCAGTTCTTC.

The V and J genes are TRBV11-3 and TRBJ2-2; 10 bases align to TRBD2. Germline CDR1 SGHNT, CDR2 YENEEA. The trim removed 2 bases at V and 2 bases at J, leaving 5 bases unmatched. The CDR3 spans 17 residues. CDR3 in DNA: TGTGCCAGCAGCTTACCGGGGACTAGCGATAACACCGGGGAGCTGTTTTTT. As protein: CASSLPGTSDNTGELFF.

This clone was detected only once. The CDR3 coding sequence is TGTGCCAGCAGTTTGATGAGCGGGAGACCCTACGAGCAGTACTTC. Translated, it gives CASSLMSGRPYEQYF. This rearrangement joins TRBV28 to TRBJ2-7, with 8 bases identical to TRBD2. Germline V gene sequence: CDR1 MDHEN, CDR2 SYDVKM. This CDR3 is built from 15 residues. V lost 3 bases, J lost 2 bases, and 6 bases stayed unmatched.

The chain joins TRBV5-1 to TRBJ2-3; TRBD1 aligns across 9 bases. The CDR3 is 14 amino acids. CDR1 is SGHRS, CDR2 YFSETQ, per germline. V shed 4 bases and J 5 bases; nucleotides not matched to a gene: 5. The DNA of the CDR3 is TGCGCCAGCAGCCTGGACAGGGGAGGAGATACGCAGTATTTT. It codes for CASSLDRGGDTQYF.

The chain has TRBV10-1 and TRBJ2-5, with D possibly TRBD1 on 6 matching bases. Germline V gene data show CDR1 as WNHNN and CDR2 as SYGVQD (reference sequence). Trimming pared 5 bases from V and 0 bases from J, leaving 13 bases between. The CDR3 sequence is 15 residues long. The CDR3 region is CASSSNRDNQETQYF. Written as DNA, the CDR3 is TGCGCCAGCAGTTCCAACCGGGACAACCAAGAGACCCAGTACTTC.

V usage is TRBV4-3 and J usage is TRBJ2-5; 7 bases align to TRBD2. The CDR3 consists of 19 residues. Germline V gene sequence: CDR1 LGHNA, CDR2 YSLEER. J was trimmed by 2 bases and V by 1 base; bases with no gene match: 16. Written as DNA, the CDR3 is TGCGCCAGCAGCCAAGGTCCTTACCCTCCGGCTAGCGGTCAAGAGACCCAGTACTTC. It encodes CASSQGPYPPASGQETQYF.

This chain joins TRBV7-8 and TRBJ2-7; D is undetermined. This CDR3 contains 14 residues. Germline V CDR1 and CDR2: SGHVS, FQNEAQ. Between the trimmed V and J ends, which lost 5 bases and 2 bases, there was a span of 13 bases. The CDR3 is CASSPLSRAYEQYF. The DNA of the CDR3 is TGTGCCAGCAGCCCCCTAAGTCGGGCCTACGAGCAGTACTTC.

The chain combines TRBV28 with TRBJ1-5, with 8 bases fitting TRBD1. V was clipped by 6 bases and J by 7 bases; unmatched bases: 2. The CDR3 extends over 12 amino acids. Germline V gives CDR1 MDHEN, CDR2 SYDVKM. DNA for the CDR3: TGTGCCAGCAGCGACAGGGGACAGCCCCAGCATTTT. Protein sequence: CASSDRGQPQHF.

This rearrangement joins TRBV19 to TRBJ1-5; D perhaps matches TRBD1 (5 bases). Per the germline V gene, CDR1 is LNHDA and CDR2 is SQIVND (reference sequence). The CDR3 has 15 amino acids. V was cut by 5 bases and J by 3 bases, with 14 bases left in between. The CDR3: CASSLSRVNNQPQHF. CDR3 nucleotide sequence: TGTGCCAGTAGTTTAAGCAGGGTTAACAATCAGCCCCAGCATTTT.

The gene calls are TRBV19 and TRBJ1-3; unclear D gene. CDR3 length: 17 residues. The V and J ends lost 8 bases and 0 bases respectively, with 20 bases between them. Germline V gene data show CDR1 as LNHDA and CDR2 as SQIVND (reference sequence). The chain's CDR3 is CASGGLPSLFSGNTIYF. In nucleotides, the CDR3 is TGTGCCAGTGGAGGGCTCCCAAGCCTATTCTCTGGAAACACCATATATTTT.

This clone has only a few counts. This chain joins TRBV15 and TRBJ2-7, with 10 bases lining up with TRBD2. This CDR3 is built from 17 residues. The V segment lost 3 bases and the J segment 4 bases; nucleotides outside the gene matches: 12. Germline lookup yields CDR1 LNHNV and CDR2 YYDKDF (reference sequence). The chain's CDR3 is CATSRASGSFLRYEQYF. The CDR3 nucleotides are TGTGCCACCAGCAGGGCTAGCGGGAGTTTTCTTCGGTACGAGCAGTACTTC.

The CDR3 here is CSVFLQGVGWGPYNEQFF. The CDR3 coding sequence is TGCAGCGTTTTTTTGCAGGGGGTGGGTTGGGGACCTTACAATGAGCAGTTCTTC. This chain uses TRBV29-1 with TRBJ2-1, with 7 positions matching TRBD1. V was pared by 5 bases and J by 4 bases, with 20 bases of the junction left unmatched. Germline V gene sequence: CDR1 SQVTM, CDR2 ANQGSEA. This CDR3 has 18 residues.

The chain has TRBV11-3 and TRBJ2-7, with 9 bases matching TRBD1. The CDR3 contains 15 residues. Germline CDR1 is SGHNT and CDR2 is YENEEA. The ends lost 5 bases at V and 5 bases at J; junction bases unmatched: 10. The DNA for the CDR3 is TGTGCCAGCAGCCGAGAGGGACAGGGTAACAACGAGCAGTACTTC. Translated, it gives CASSREGQGNNEQYF.

This sequence joins TRBV28 and TRBJ1-4; 10 bases match TRBD1. The V gene's germline CDR1 is MDHEN and CDR2 SYDVKM. The ends lost 4 bases at V and 11 bases at J; junction bases unmatched: 13. The CDR3 covers 16 residues. CDR3 sequence: CASSSTPGTGDGKLFF. CDR3 DNA sequence: TGTGCCAGCAGTTCCACCCCCGGGACAGGGGACGGTAAACTGTTTTTT.

The J gene is TRBJ2-1, the V gene TRBV6-5, with 8 bases lining up with TRBD1. The CDR3 runs 14 residues. The germline V gene encodes CDR1 MNHEY and CDR2 SVGAGI. The junction had 6 bases not matched to a gene; V was cut back by 6 bases and J by 5 bases. This CDR3 is CASRDRVPNNEQFF. CDR3 in DNA: TGTGCCAGCAGGGACAGGGTGCCGAACAATGAGCAGTTCTTC.

The chain joins TRBV6-5 to TRBJ2-7, with D perhaps matching TRBD1 (6 bases). Germline lookup yields CDR1 MNHEY and CDR2 SVGAGI. V lost 5 bases and J lost 3, with 14 bases in between. The CDR3 has 14 amino acids. In DNA form, the CDR3 reads TGTGCCAGCAGTCCCGGGACACCAAACTACGAGCAGTACTTC. This sequence encodes CASSPGTPNYEQYF.

The chain employs TRBV6-4 and TRBJ2-3, with TRBD2 identical over 16 bases. The CDR3 has 15 residues. J gave up 14 bases and V 2 bases, and 7 bases lay outside the gene matches. Germline values: CDR1 MRHNA, CDR2 SNTAGT. The CDR3: CASSDRGTSGRALYF. CDR3 nucleotides: TGTGCCAGCAGTGACAGAGGGACTAGCGGGAGGGCCTTGTATTTT.

The rearrangement uses TRBV7-8 and TRBJ2-7; tentative D call: TRBD2 (6 bases). Germline CDR1 and CDR2: SGHVS and FQNEAQ. The length of the CDR3 is 15 residues. V was pared by 1 base and J by 7 bases, with 17 bases between. The DNA of the CDR3 is TGTGCCAGCAGCTTAGGCACGGAGGAGGCGGGGGAGCAGTACTTC. Translating it yields CASSLGTEEAGEQYF. The full variable domain, completed using reference TRBV7-8 and TRBJ2-7, is GAGVSQSPRYKVAKRGQDVALRCDPISGHVSLFWYQQALGQGPEFLTYFQNEAQLDKSGLPSDRFFAERPEGSVSTLKIQRTQQEDSAVYLCASSLGTEEAGEQYFGPGTRLTVT.

This chain connects TRBV13 to TRBJ2-6, with TRBD1 identical over 12 bases. The CDR3 is 20 amino acids. The V gene's germline CDR1 is PRHDT and CDR2 FYEKMQ (reference sequence). Unmatched junction bases numbered 8, after V lost 0 bases and J lost 2 bases. Here the CDR3 DNA reads TGTGCCAGCAGCTTAGGCAGGGGGGACAGGGGGCGCGCTGGGGCCAACGTCCTGACTTTC. Protein product: CASSLGRGDRGRAGANVLTF.

The sample holds a few counts of this clone. The V call is TRBV30, the J call TRBJ1-4; D not resolved. The CDR3 spans 14 residues. Germline-derived CDR1 and CDR2 are GTSNPN and SVGIG (reference sequence). V lost 3 bases and J 4 bases, leaving 12 bases between the germline ends. The CDR3 sequence is CAWRNRGLNEKLFF. DNA of the CDR3: TGTGCCTGGAGAAATCGTGGGCTTAATGAAAAACTGTTTTTT. The full variable domain, in which reference TRBV30 and TRBJ1-4 provide the parts outside the CDR3, is SQTIHQWPATLVQPVGSPLSLECTVEGTSNPNLYWYRQAAGRGLQLLFYSVGIGQISSEVPQNLSASRPQDRQFILSSKKLLLSDSGFYLCAWRNRGLNEKLFFGSGTQLSVL.

The rearrangement links TRBV7-2 to TRBJ2-2; TRBD1 matches 8 bases. This CDR3 has 15 residues. The ends lost 5 bases at V and 5 bases at J; junction bases unmatched: 7. In germline, CDR1 is SGHTA, CDR2 FQGNSA. The CDR3 here is CASSTGQGWTGELFF. DNA for the CDR3: TGTGCCAGCAGCACCGGACAGGGTTGGACCGGGGAGCTGTTTTTT. Supplemented by reference TRBV7-2 and TRBJ2-2, the full variable domain reads GAGVSQSPSNKVTEKGKDVELRCDPISGHTALYWYRQSLGQGLEFLIYFQGNSAPDKSGLPSDRFSAERTGGSVSTLTIQRTQQEDSAVYLCASSTGQGWTGELFFGEGSRLTVL.

The table lists this clone with a count of one. V is TRBV4-3 and J is TRBJ1-2; the D gene is possibly TRBD1 (6 bases). Germline CDR1 and CDR2: LGHNA and YSLEER. The CDR3 extends over 17 amino acids. V was trimmed by 0 bases and J by 1 base, leaving 15 bases between them. CDR3 nucleotide sequence: TGCGCCAGCAGCCAAGATAGGCCACAGGGATTTAACTATGGCTACACCTTC. Protein sequence: CASSQDRPQGFNYGYTF.

The chain couples TRBV28 to TRBJ2-7, with D perhaps matching TRBD2 (5 bases). This CDR3 comprises 18 residues. V was clipped by 5 bases and J by 2 bases, with 25 bases between them. CDR1 and CDR2 from the germline V gene are MDHEN and SYDVKM. The CDR3 here is CASSREPAGGAETYEQYF. In DNA form, the CDR3 reads TGTGCCAGCAGTCGTGAGCCGGCCGGAGGAGCGGAAACCTACGAGCAGTACTTC.